This TCR beta chain was identified during a study of radiation and T cells in renal cell carcinoma. Profiled with immunoSEQ multiplex PCR; TCRdb holds only in-frame clones, not every one. The sample has more than 75,000 clones, around 85% seen once. As for time point: blood 2 weeks post-SBRT. Treatment in this sample: 15 Gy SBRT to primary tumor, nephrectomy 4 weeks later. Germline V CDR1 and CDR2: LGHNA, YNFKEQ. This CDR3 is built from 14 residues. Unmatched junction bases numbered 4, after V lost 4 bases and J lost 5 bases. The receptor was isolated from a woman aged 50 to 65 with renal cell carcinoma. The chain employs TRBV4-2 and TRBJ2-1; 8 nucleotides align to TRBD1. The sequences come from blood, collected from a patient whose treatment included radiotherapy and nephrectomy. The DNA for the CDR3 is TGTGCCAGCAGCCGATCGGACAGGGACAATGAGCAGTTCTTC. Its protein is CASSRSDRDNEQFF.